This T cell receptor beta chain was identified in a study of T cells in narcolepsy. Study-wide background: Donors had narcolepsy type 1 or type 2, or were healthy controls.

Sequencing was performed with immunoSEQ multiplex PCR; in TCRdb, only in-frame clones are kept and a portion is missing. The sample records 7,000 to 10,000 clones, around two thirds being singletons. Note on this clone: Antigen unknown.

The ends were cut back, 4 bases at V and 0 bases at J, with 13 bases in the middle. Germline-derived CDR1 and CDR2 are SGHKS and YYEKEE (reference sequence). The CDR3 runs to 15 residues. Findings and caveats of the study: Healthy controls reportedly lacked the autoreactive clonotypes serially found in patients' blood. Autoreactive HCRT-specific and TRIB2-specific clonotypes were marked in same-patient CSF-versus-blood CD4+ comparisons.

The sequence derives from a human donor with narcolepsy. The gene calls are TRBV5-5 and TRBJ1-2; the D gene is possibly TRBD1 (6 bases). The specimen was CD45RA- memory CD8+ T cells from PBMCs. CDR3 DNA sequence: TGTGCCAGCAGCACCTTACAGGGAGCTAACTATGGCTACACCTTC. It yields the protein CASSTLQGANYGYTF.